This T cell receptor beta chain was recovered during a study of molecular identifiers for immune sequencing clone quantification. A word on this clonotype: A much bigger clone sits one base away, suggesting this may be a read error.

TCRdb reprocessed the PCR reads with MiXCR, giving one entry per CDR3 protein. The sample holds more than 300,000 distinct CDR3 sequences; roughly a fifth are singletons and the top ten take approximately 0.84%. The length of the CDR3 is 12 residues. Trimming left V 7 bases short and J 5 bases short, with 9 bases between. Source material: naive CD8+ T cells from blood, with Jurkat cell RNA spiked in. Noted subset: FACS-sorted CD8+CD4-CCR7+CD45RA+ naive T cells. The sequence derives from a human donor in good health. Some libraries in this study had Jurkat cell RNA spiked in. The gene calls are TRBV12-3 or TRBV12-4 and TRBJ1-5, with no clear D. The CDR3 nucleotides read TGTGCCAGCACCCGGGGTTATCAGCCCCAGCATTTT. Its translation: CASTRGYQPQHF.